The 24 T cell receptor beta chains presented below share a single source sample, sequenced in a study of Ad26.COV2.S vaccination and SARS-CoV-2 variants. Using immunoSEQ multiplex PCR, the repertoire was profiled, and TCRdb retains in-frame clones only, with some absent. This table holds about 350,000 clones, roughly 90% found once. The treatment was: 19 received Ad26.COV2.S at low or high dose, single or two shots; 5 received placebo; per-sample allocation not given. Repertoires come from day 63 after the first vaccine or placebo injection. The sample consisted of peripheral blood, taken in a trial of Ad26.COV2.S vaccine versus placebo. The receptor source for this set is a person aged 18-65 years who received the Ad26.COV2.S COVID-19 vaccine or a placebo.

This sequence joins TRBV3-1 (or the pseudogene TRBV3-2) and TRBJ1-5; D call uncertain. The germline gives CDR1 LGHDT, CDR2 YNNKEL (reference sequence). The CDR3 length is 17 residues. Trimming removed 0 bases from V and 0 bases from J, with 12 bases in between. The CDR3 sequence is CASSQEIFEYSNQPQHF. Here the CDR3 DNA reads TGTGCCAGCAGCCAAGAGATTTTTGAGTATAGCAATCAGCCCCAGCATTTT.

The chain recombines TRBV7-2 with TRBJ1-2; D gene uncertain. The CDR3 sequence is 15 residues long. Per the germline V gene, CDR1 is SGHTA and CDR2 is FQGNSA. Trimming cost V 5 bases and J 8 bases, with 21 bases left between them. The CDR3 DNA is TGTGCCAGCAGCATCCGACGAATCGCTTCTGAAGGCTACACCTTC. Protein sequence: CASSIRRIASEGYTF. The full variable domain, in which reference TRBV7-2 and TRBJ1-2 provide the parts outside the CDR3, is GAGVSQSPSNKVTEKGKDVELRCDPISGHTALYWYRQSLGQGLEFLIYFQGNSAPDKSGLPSDRFSAERTGGSVSTLTIQRTQQEDSAVYLCASSIRRIASEGYTFGSGTRLTVV.

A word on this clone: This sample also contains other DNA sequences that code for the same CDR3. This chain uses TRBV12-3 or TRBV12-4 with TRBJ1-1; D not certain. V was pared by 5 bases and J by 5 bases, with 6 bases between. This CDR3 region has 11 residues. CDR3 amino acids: CASSPLTEAFF. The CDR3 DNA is TGTGCCAGCAGTCCCCTGACTGAAGCTTTCTTT.

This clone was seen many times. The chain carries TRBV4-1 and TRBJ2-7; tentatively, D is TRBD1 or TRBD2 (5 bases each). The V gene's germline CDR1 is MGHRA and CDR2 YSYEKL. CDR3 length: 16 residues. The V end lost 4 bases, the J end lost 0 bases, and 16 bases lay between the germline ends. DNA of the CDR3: TGCGCCAGCAGCCCAACTGGGGGTACGGTCTCCTACGAGCAGTACTTC. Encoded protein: CASSPTGGTVSYEQYF.

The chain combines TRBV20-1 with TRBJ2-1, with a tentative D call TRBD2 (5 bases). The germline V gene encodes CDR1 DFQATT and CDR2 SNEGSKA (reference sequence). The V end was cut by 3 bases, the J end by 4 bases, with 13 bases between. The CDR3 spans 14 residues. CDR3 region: CSASGRRLYNEQFF. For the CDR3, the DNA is TGCAGTGCTAGTGGAAGGAGACTATACAATGAGCAGTTCTTC.

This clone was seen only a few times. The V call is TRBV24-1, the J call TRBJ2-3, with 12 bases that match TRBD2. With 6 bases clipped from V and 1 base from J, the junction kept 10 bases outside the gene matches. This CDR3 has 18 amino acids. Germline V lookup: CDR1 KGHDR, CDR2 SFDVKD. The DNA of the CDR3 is TGTGCCACCAGTCCGGCAGGGACTAGCGGGTCAGGCACAGATACGCAGTATTTT. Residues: CATSPAGTSGSGTDTQYF.

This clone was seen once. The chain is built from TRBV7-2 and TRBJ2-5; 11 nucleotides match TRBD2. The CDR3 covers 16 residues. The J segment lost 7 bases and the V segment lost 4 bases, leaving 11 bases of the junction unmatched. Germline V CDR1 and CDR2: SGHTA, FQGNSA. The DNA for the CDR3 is TGTGCCAGCAGCTCGTCCGGGACTAGCGGTAGGGGGACCCAGTACTTC. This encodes CASSSSGTSGRGTQYF.

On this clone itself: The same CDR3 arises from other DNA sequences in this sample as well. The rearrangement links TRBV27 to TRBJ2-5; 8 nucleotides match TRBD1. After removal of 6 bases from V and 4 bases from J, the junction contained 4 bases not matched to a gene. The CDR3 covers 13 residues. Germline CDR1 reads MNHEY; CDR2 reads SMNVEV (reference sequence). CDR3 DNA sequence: TGTGCCAGCAGAGGACAGGGAAGAGAGACCCAGTACTTC. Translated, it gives CASRGQGRETQYF.

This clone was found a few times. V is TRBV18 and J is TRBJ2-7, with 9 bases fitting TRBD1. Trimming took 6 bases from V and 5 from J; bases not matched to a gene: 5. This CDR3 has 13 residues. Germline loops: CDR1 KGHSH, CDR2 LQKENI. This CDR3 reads CASSSRDRDEQYF. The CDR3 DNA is TGTGCCAGCTCGTCCCGGGACAGGGACGAGCAGTACTTC.

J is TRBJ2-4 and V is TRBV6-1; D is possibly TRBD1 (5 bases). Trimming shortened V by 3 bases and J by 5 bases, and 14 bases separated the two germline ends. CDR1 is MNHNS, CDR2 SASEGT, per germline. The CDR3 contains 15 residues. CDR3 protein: CASSDSPRAENIQYF. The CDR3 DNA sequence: TGTGCCAGCAGTGATTCCCCCAGGGCGGAAAACATTCAGTACTTC.

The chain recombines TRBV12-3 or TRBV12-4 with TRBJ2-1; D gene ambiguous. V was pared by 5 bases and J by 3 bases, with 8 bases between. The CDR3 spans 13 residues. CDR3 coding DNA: TGTGCCAGCAGTGCGGACCTCTACAATGAGCAGTTCTTC. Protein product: CASSADLYNEQFF.

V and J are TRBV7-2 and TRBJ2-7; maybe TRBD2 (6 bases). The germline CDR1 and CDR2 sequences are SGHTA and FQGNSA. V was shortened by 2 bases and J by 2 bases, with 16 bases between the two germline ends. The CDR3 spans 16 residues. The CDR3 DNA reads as TGTGCCAGCAGCTTATTATGGGAGGCCCTTACCTACGAGCAGTACTTC. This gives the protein CASSLLWEALTYEQYF.

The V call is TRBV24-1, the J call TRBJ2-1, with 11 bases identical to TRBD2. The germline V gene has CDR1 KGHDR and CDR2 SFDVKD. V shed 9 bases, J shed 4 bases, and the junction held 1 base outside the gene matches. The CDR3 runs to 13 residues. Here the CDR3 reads CATGTSGYNEQFF. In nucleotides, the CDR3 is TGTGCCACCGGGACTAGCGGATACAATGAGCAGTTCTTC.

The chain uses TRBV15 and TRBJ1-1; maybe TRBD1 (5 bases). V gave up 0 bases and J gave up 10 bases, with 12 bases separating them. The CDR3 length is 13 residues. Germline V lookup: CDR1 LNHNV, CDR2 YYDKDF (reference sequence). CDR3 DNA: TGTGCCACCAGCAGAGATCGGGGGGACGGAGCTTTCTTT. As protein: CATSRDRGDGAFF.

The CDR3 region is CASGLAGRQETQYF. CDR3 bases: TGTGCCAGCGGGCTAGCGGGGCGCCAAGAGACCCAGTACTTC. J is TRBJ2-5 and V is TRBV6-6; 9 bases are a match to TRBD2. The CDR3 covers 14 residues. V lost 8 bases, J lost 1 base, and 5 bases stayed unmatched. Germline CDR1 reads MNHNY; CDR2 reads SVGAGI (reference sequence).

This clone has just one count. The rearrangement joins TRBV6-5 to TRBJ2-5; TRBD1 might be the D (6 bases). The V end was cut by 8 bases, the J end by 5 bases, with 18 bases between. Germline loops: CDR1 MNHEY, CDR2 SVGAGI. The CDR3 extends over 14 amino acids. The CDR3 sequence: CASGQGPTEETQYF. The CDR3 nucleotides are TGTGCCAGCGGCCAGGGGCCGACGGAGGAGACCCAGTACTTC.

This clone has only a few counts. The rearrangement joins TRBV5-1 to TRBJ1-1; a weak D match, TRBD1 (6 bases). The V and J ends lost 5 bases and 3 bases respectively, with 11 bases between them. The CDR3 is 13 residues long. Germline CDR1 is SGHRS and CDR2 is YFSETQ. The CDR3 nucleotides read TGCGCCAGCAGACAGGGTACGGACACTGAAGCTTTCTTT. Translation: CASRQGTDTEAFF.

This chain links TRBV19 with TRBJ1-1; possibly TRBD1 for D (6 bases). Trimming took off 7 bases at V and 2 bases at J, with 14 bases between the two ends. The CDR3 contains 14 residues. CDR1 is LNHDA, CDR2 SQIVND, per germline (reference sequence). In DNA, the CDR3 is TGTGCCAGTACCAACAGGGCCGGCAACACTGAAGCTTTCTTT. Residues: CASTNRAGNTEAFF.

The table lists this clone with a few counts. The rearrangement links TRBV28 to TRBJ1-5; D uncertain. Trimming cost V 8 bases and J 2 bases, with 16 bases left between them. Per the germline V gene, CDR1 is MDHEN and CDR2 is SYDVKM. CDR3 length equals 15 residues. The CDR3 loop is CASSLTRGRNQPQHF. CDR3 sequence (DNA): TGTGCCAGCTCATTGACACGTGGACGCAATCAGCCCCAGCATTTT.

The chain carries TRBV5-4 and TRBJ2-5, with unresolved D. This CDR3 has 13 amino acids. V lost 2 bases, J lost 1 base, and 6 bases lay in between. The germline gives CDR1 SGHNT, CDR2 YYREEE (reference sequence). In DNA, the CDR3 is TGTGCCAGCAGCTTTGGCAGCCAAGAGACCCAGTACTTC. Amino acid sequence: CASSFGSQETQYF. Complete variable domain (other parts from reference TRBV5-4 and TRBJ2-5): ETGVTQSPTHLIKTRGQQVTLRCSSQSGHNTVSWYQQALGQGPQFIFQYYREEENGRGNFPPRFSGLQFPNYSSELNVNALELDDSALYLCASSFGSQETQYFGPGTRLLVL.

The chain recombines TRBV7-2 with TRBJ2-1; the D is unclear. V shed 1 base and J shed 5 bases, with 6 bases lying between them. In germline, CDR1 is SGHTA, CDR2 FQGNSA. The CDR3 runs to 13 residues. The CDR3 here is CASSLDGNNEQFF. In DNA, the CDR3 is TGTGCCAGCAGCTTAGACGGCAACAATGAGCAGTTCTTC.

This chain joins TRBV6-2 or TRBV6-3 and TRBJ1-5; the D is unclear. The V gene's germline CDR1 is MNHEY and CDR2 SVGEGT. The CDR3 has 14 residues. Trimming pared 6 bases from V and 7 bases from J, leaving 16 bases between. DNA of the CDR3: TGTGCCAGCAGCCGACGGGAGGGAGGGCAGCCCCAGCATTTT. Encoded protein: CASSRREGGQPQHF.

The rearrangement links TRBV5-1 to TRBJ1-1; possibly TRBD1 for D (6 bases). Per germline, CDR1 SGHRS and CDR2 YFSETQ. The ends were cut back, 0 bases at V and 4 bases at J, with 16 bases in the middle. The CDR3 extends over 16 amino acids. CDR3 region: CASSLGDNGLPTEAFF. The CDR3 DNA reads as TGCGCCAGCAGCTTGGGGGACAACGGTTTACCCACTGAAGCTTTCTTT.

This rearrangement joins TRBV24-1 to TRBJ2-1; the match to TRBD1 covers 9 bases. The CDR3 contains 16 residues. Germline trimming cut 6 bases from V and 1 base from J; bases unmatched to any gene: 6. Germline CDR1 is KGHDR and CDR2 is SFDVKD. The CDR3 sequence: CATSSSGTGSYNEQFF. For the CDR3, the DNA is TGTGCCACCAGTTCTTCTGGGACAGGGTCCTACAATGAGCAGTTCTTC.